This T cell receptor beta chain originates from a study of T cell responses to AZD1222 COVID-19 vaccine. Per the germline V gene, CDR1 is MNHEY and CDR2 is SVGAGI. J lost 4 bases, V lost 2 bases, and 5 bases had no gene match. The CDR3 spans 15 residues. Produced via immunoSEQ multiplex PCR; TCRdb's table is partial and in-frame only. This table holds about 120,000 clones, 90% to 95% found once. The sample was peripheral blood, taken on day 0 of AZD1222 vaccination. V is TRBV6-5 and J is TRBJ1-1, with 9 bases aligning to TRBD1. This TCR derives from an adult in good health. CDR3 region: CASSYLQGASTEAFF. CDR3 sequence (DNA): TGTGCCAGCAGTTACCTACAGGGGGCGAGCACTGAAGCTTTCTTT.